Listed below are T cell receptor beta chains from one sample, sequenced in a study of cytomegalovirus exposure and HLA in healthy donors. Profiled with immunoSEQ multiplex PCR; TCRdb holds only in-frame clones, not every one. The table records roughly 110,000 clones, approximately 80% of them present only once. The sample taken for sequencing was PBMCs. These receptor sequences come from a man in his forties or fifties in good health and CMV-seropositive. CDR3s include the opening cysteine and the closing phenylalanine or tryptophan. Each record gives: V gene, J gene, CDR3 length, D gene, clone size, CDR3 DNA, CDR3 protein. D genes are given only for firm matches. Size tells how often a clone was seen (once, few, many) or the class of an expanded clone, and some rows leave it out.

TRBV7-2,TRBJ2-4,13,TRBD1,NA,TGTGCCAGCAGCTCCCGGGACAGGGACATTCAGTACTTC,CASSSRDRDIQYF
TRBV28,TRBJ1-3,15,NA,NA,TGTGCCAGCAGTTTATGGCAGGGTGCGGGAAACACCATATATTTT,CASSLWQGAGNTIYF
TRBV30,TRBJ1-6,17,TRBD1,NA,TGTGCCTGGAGTGTACGACAGGGGTTCTGCTATAATTCACCCCTCCACTTT,CAWSVRQGFCYNSPLHF
TRBV6-5,TRBJ1-5,14,TRBD1,NA,TGTGCCAGCAGTCAGGACAGGAGCAATCAGCCCCAGCATTTT,CASSQDRSNQPQHF
TRBV6-5,TRBJ1-2,14,NA,NA,TGTGCCAGCAGTTACTCGATTAGGGGGAGTGGCTACACCTTC,CASSYSIRGSGYTF
TRBV2,TRBJ1-4,13,NA,NA,TGTGCCAGCCGATTGGAGTCTAATGAAAAACTGTTTTTT,CASRLESNEKLFF
TRBV11-2,TRBJ2-5,15,NA,NA,TGTGCCAGCAGTCCCTTCCCCGGGGACCAAGAGACCCAGTACTTC,CASSPFPGDQETQYF
TRBV11-2,TRBJ2-1,15,NA,NA,TGTGCCAGCAGCTTAGTTCCCCACGGGATGAATGAGCAGTTCTTC,CASSLVPHGMNEQFF
TRBV7-2,TRBJ1-5,15,NA,NA,TGTGCCAGCAGCCCGAGACGGTCGGAGGGTCAGCCCCAGCATTTT,CASSPRRSEGQPQHF
TRBV7-2,TRBJ1-6,16,TRBD1,NA,TGTGCCAGCAGCTTAGCGCCCTCGGGACAGGGTTCACCCCTCCACTTT,CASSLAPSGQGSPLHF
TRBV11-3,TRBJ2-3,15,NA,NA,TGTGCCAGCAGCTTAGGTTCTCTTTCCACAGATACGCAGTATTTT,CASSLGSLSTDTQYF
TRBV27,TRBJ1-4,13,NA,few,TGTGCCAGCAGCTCGAGCAGAGAGGGAAAACTGTTTTTT,CASSSSREGKLFF
TRBV28,TRBJ1-2,12,NA,NA,TGTGCCAGCAGTCCCCTTACCATGGCTTACACCTTC,CASSPLTMAYTF
TRBV6-5,TRBJ2-1,13,NA,once,TGTGCCAGCAGTAAACCGACAGACAATGAGCAGTTCTTC,CASSKPTDNEQFF
TRBV29-1,TRBJ2-7,15,TRBD1,few,TGCAGTGTTTCCCTGGGACAGGGGTATATCTACGAGCAGTACTTC,CSVSLGQGYIYEQYF
TRBV28,TRBJ1-2,13,TRBD1,NA,TGTGCCAGCAGACTGACAGGGGGCATAGGCTACACCTTC,CASRLTGGIGYTF
TRBV18,TRBJ2-5,15,NA,NA,TGTGCCAGCTCACCCCCGGGAACGTACCAAGAGACCCAGTACTTC,CASSPPGTYQETQYF
TRBV4-1,TRBJ1-1,15,TRBD1,NA,TGCGCCAGCAGCCAAGATTGGGGCAGGGGGGCTGAAGCTTTCTTT,CASSQDWGRGAEAFF
TRBV18,TRBJ2-3,14,TRBD1,NA,TGTGCCAGCTCACCGACAGGGAATACAGATACGCAGTATTTT,CASSPTGNTDTQYF
TRBV11-2,TRBJ2-1,15,TRBD1,NA,TGTGCCAGCAGCTCGGGACAGGCGCCGTACAATGAGCAGTTCTTC,CASSSGQAPYNEQFF
TRBV5-1,TRBJ2-5,14,NA,NA,TGCGCCAGCAGCCTATGGGAGAGACAAGAGACCCAGTACTTC,CASSLWERQETQYF
TRBV9,TRBJ2-2,16,NA,NA,TGTGCCAGCAGCGTAGGCGGGGCCGGGTTTTCCGGGGAGCTGTTTTTT,CASSVGGAGFSGELFF
TRBV7-8,TRBJ2-1,15,NA,NA,TGTGCCAGCAGCTTAGCGTTAAGGGGGTCGGGTGAGCAGTTCTTC,CASSLALRGSGEQFF
TRBV7-2,TRBJ2-7,16,NA,NA,TGTGCCAGCAGCTTAAAGGCAGAGGCGAGCTCCTACGAGCAGTACTTC,CASSLKAEASSYEQYF